This T cell receptor (beta chain) emerged from a study of patients and donors after allogeneic stem cell transplantation. Each CDR3 protein is one row after TCRdb ran MiXCR on the RT-PCR reads. The data hold tens of thousands of distinct CDR3 sequences, with less than 45% observed a single time. Germline V gives CDR1 MNHNY, CDR2 SVGAGI (reference sequence). V lost 3 bases, J lost 10 bases, and 7 bases lay in between. The CDR3 length is 12 residues. Source material: blood, either unsorted or a sorted T cell fraction (not recorded which). The chain joins TRBV6-6 to TRBJ1-6; D gene ambiguous. This sequence was found in a human donor who was either an allogeneic HSCT recipient or a stem cell or donor lymphocyte infusion donor (not recorded which). It is not recorded whose cells these are; they may come from a transplant donor. CDR3: CASSYGASPLHF. The CDR3 region has the DNA TGTGCCAGCAGTTATGGCGCCTCACCCCTCCACTTT.